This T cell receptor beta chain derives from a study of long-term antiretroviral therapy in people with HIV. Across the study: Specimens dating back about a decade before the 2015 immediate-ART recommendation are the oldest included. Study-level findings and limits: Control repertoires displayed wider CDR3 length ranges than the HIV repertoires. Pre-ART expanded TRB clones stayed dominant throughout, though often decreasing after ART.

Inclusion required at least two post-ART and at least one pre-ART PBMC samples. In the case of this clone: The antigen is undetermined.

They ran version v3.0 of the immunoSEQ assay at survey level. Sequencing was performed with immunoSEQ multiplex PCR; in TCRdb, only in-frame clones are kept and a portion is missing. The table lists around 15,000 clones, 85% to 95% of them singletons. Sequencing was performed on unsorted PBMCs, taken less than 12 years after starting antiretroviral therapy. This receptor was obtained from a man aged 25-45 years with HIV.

CDR3 nucleotide sequence: TGTGCCAGCAGTACCTTTGGCAGAGACAATGAGCAGTTCTTC. This sequence encodes CASSTFGRDNEQFF. This chain connects TRBV25-1 to TRBJ2-1; D is uncertain. This CDR3 is built from 14 residues. Germline CDR1 is MGHDK and CDR2 is SYGVNS. V dropped 5 bases and J dropped 5 bases, with 13 bases sitting between them.